These 21 T cell receptor beta chains were all obtained from the same sample, sequenced in a study of cytomegalovirus exposure and HLA in healthy donors. The PCR contained 60 Vbeta and 13 Jbeta primers. Method: immunoSEQ multiplex PCR; TCRdb's copy keeps in-frame clones and lacks some. The data show fewer than 200,000 clones, 84% seen once. Sequencing used PBMCs. These receptors were obtained from a girl aged 2 to 10 in good health and CMV-seropositive.

The chain carries TRBV27 and TRBJ1-5; D is uncertain. The V gene lost 5 bases and the J gene lost 6 bases, with 11 bases spanning the gap. Germline CDR1 and CDR2: MNHEY and SMNVEV (reference sequence). CDR3 length: 13 residues. The CDR3 protein is CASSPYLGQPQHF. Here the CDR3 DNA reads TGTGCCAGCAGTCCCTACCTAGGTCAGCCCCAGCATTTT.

This chain uses TRBV7-9 with TRBJ2-3; a weak D match, TRBD1 (5 bases). The CDR3 runs 15 residues. CDR1 is SEHNR, CDR2 FQNEAQ, per germline (reference sequence). Trimming shortened V by 0 bases and J by 0 bases, and 7 bases separated the two germline ends. DNA of the CDR3: TGTGCCAGCAGCTTAGCCCGACAGAGCACAGATACGCAGTATTTT. Translated, it gives CASSLARQSTDTQYF.

The V call is TRBV5-1, the J call TRBJ2-1; D may be TRBD1 (5 bases). Trimming cost V 0 bases and J 6 bases, with 7 bases left between them. Germline loops: CDR1 SGHRS, CDR2 YFSETQ. CDR3 size: 13 residues. As DNA, the CDR3 is TGCGCCAGCAGCTTGGTGGGGCGCAATGAGCAGTTCTTC. Translation: CASSLVGRNEQFF.

A single count supports this clone. The chain carries TRBV5-1 and TRBJ2-1, with TRBD1 as a possible D gene (5 bases). V lost 1 base, J lost 7 bases, and 21 bases lay in between. The V gene's germline CDR1 is SGHRS and CDR2 YFSETQ. The CDR3 covers 17 residues. The CDR3 DNA is TGCGCCAGCAGCTTGTTACCCCCAGGGAATGTTGGGAATGAGCAGTTCTTC. Amino acids: CASSLLPPGNVGNEQFF.

This clone was counted only a few times. The chain links TRBV4-1 to TRBJ2-2, with a weak D call TRBD1 (5 bases). The ends were cut back, 3 bases at V and 6 bases at J, with 5 bases in the middle. Looked up from germline, CDR1 is MGHRA and CDR2 is YSYEKL. This CDR3 is 12 amino acids long. The CDR3 protein is CASSHRAGELFF. The CDR3 DNA is TGCGCCAGCAGCCACAGGGCCGGGGAGCTGTTTTTT.

Regarding this clone: Other nucleotide sequences from this sample produce the same CDR3. V usage is TRBV5-1 and J usage is TRBJ2-3; 13 bases are a match to TRBD2. From germline, CDR1 is SGHRS and CDR2 YFSETQ. This CDR3 spans 16 amino acids. Unmatched junction bases numbered 2, after V lost 4 bases and J lost 0 bases. In DNA form, the CDR3 reads TGCGCCAGCAGCCCGGGACTAGCGGGAAGCACAGATACGCAGTATTTT. It specifies CASSPGLAGSTDTQYF.

The chain is built from TRBV21-1 and TRBJ1-2; the table's D gene call, TRBD1, was not cross checked with the DNA. TRBV21-1 is a pseudogene locus. The CDR3 is 14 amino acids. The CDR3 loop reads CASSKDRGLHGYTF. In DNA form, the CDR3 reads TGTGCCAGCAGCAAAGACAGGGGGCTTCATGGCTACACCTTC.

The J gene is TRBJ2-1, the V gene TRBV4-1; 9 bases fit TRBD2. Trimming at V came to 4 bases and at J to 9 bases, leaving 7 bases not matched to a gene. This CDR3 is 14 amino acids long. Germline CDR1 and CDR2: MGHRA and YSYEKL. CDR3 residues: CASSPGLANGEQFF. The CDR3 DNA sequence: TGCGCCAGCAGCCCCGGACTAGCGAACGGTGAGCAGTTCTTC.

This clone was seen a few times. The chain recombines TRBV6-1 with TRBJ1-5; 8 bases are a match to TRBD1. Germline values: CDR1 MNHNS, CDR2 SASEGT. J gave up 4 bases and V 7 bases, and 3 bases lay outside the gene matches. The CDR3 length is 13 residues. The CDR3 nucleotides are TGTGCCAGCATTCAGGGGGCTAATCAGCCCCAGCATTTT. The encoded protein is CASIQGANQPQHF.

This chain links TRBV18 with TRBJ2-7; 10 bases align to TRBD1. Germline values: CDR1 KGHSH, CDR2 LQKENI. J gave up 6 bases and V 5 bases, and 13 bases lay outside the gene matches. CDR3 length: 16 amino acids. Here the CDR3 reads CASSSLTGGALSEQYF. DNA for the CDR3: TGTGCCAGCTCATCACTGACAGGGGGCGCGTTGTCCGAGCAGTACTTC.

A single count supports this clone. The J gene is TRBJ1-2, the V gene TRBV6-1; no clear D. Germline V lookup: CDR1 MNHNS, CDR2 SASEGT. The CDR3 runs to 14 residues. V was shortened by 0 bases and J by 5 bases, with 10 bases between the two germline ends. The CDR3 nucleotides read TGTGCCAGCAGTGAAGCGGGCAGTCTGTATGGCTACACCTTC. It codes for CASSEAGSLYGYTF.

The CDR3 sequence is CASRVSGANVLTF. CDR3 nucleotide sequence: TGTGCCAGCAGGGTCTCTGGGGCCAACGTCCTGACTTTC. The chain uses TRBV19 and TRBJ2-6, with D maybe TRBD1 (5 bases). Trimming removed 9 bases at V and 0 bases at J, with 6 bases between. The CDR3 consists of 13 residues. Germline V gives CDR1 LNHDA, CDR2 SQIVND (reference sequence).

The chain couples TRBV9 to TRBJ1-2, with 9 bases matching TRBD1. The CDR3 sequence is 12 residues long. The V gene end was trimmed by 6 bases and the J gene end by 5 bases; junction bases not matched to a gene: 2. Germline V CDR1 and CDR2: SGDLS, YYNGEE. DNA of the CDR3: TGTGCCAGCATGGGACAGGGTTATGGCTACACCTTC. Protein sequence: CASMGQGYGYTF. The entire variable domain, with the rest obtained from reference TRBV9 and TRBJ1-2, is as follows: DSGVTQTPKHLITATGQRVTLRCSPRSGDLSVYWYQQSLDQGLQFLIQYYNGEERAKGNILERFSAQQFPDLHSELNLSSLELGDSALYFCASMGQGYGYTFGSGTRLTVV.

The chain recombines TRBV9 with TRBJ1-2; the D gene is possibly TRBD1 (6 bases). With 3 bases removed from V and 6 bases from J, the gap between germline ends came to 15 bases. The CDR3 totals 14 residues. Germline-derived CDR1 and CDR2 are SGDLS and YYNGEE. CDR3 loop: CASSATDRRDGYTF. The CDR3 nucleotides are TGTGCCAGCAGCGCTACCGACAGGAGAGATGGCTACACCTTC. Full variable domain (outside the CDR3, taken from reference TRBV9 and TRBJ1-2): DSGVTQTPKHLITATGQRVTLRCSPRSGDLSVYWYQQSLDQGLQFLIQYYNGEERAKGNILERFSAQQFPDLHSELNLSSLELGDSALYFCASSATDRRDGYTFGSGTRLTVV.

This clone showed up just once. The V gene is TRBV28, the J gene TRBJ2-7; 7 bases align to TRBD2. The CDR3 contains 11 residues. The germline V gene has CDR1 MDHEN and CDR2 SYDVKM. The J segment lost 6 bases and the V segment lost 8 bases, leaving 4 bases of the junction unmatched. DNA for the CDR3: TGTGCCAGCGGGGGGGTTGGCGAGCAGTACTTC. Translating gives CASGGVGEQYF.

The chain couples TRBV5-1 to TRBJ2-7; 7 bases agree with TRBD1. The CDR3 is 13 amino acids. The trim removed 3 bases at V and 5 bases at J, leaving 5 bases unmatched. Germline CDR1 and CDR2: SGHRS and YFSETQ. The CDR3 is CASSWLTGNEQYF. In DNA form, the CDR3 reads TGCGCCAGCAGCTGGTTGACAGGGAACGAGCAGTACTTC.

The rearrangement joins TRBV28 to TRBJ1-1; D call uncertain. Germline V gives CDR1 MDHEN, CDR2 SYDVKM. The CDR3 consists of 15 residues. With 4 bases removed from V and 3 bases from J, the gap between germline ends came to 15 bases. CDR3 residues: CASSYEIDYDTEAFF. The CDR3 nucleotides read TGTGCCAGCAGTTATGAAATAGACTACGACACTGAAGCTTTCTTT.

This chain joins TRBV28 and TRBJ1-3; D not certain. V lost 3 bases, J lost 0 bases, and 9 bases lay in between. The germline gives CDR1 MDHEN, CDR2 SYDVKM. This CDR3 is 15 amino acids long. CDR3 nucleotide sequence: TGTGCCAGCAGTTTGGGCAGACACTCTGGAAACACCATATATTTT. This encodes CASSLGRHSGNTIYF.

The chain has TRBV28 and TRBJ2-3, with a weak D call TRBD1 (6 bases). V was cut by 5 bases and J by 1 base, with 13 bases left in between. This CDR3 region has 15 residues. Germline loops: CDR1 MDHEN, CDR2 SYDVKM. The CDR3 protein is CASSVQGVGTDTQYF. Here the CDR3 DNA reads TGTGCCAGCAGTGTACAGGGAGTCGGCACAGATACGCAGTATTTT.

This chain joins TRBV6-1 and TRBJ2-7, with 8 bases lining up with TRBD1. Germline V gene lookup returns CDR1 MNHNS and CDR2 SASEGT. V gave up 6 bases and J gave up 1 base; unmatched junction bases: 5. The CDR3 is 14 residues long. CDR3: CASSGDRYSYEQYF. CDR3 nucleotide sequence: TGTGCCAGCAGCGGGGACAGGTATTCCTACGAGCAGTACTTC.

This clone has only one observation. V gene TRBV5-1 combines with J gene TRBJ1-1, with 8 positions matching TRBD1. The V gene end was trimmed by 1 base and the J gene end by 1 base; junction bases not matched to a gene: 3. The germline CDR1 and CDR2 sequences are SGHRS and YFSETQ. CDR3 length: 15 residues. CDR3 nucleotide sequence: TGCGCCAGCAGCTTGTCAGGGGGCGAGAACACTGAAGCTTTCTTT. Protein product: CASSLSGGENTEAFF.